This T cell receptor beta chain was sequenced during a study of CD8+CD57+ T cells in acquired aplastic anemia. The wider study: The mean DNA yield obtained from sorted CD4+ and CD8+ cells came to approximately 3 ug. Study-wide results and caveats: Patients and controls shared fewer than 30 CD8+ CDR3 sequences. A significant difference in CD8+ Simpson's diversity between patients and controls was not found.

Germline V gives CDR1 SEHNR, CDR2 FQNEAQ (reference sequence). V dropped 6 bases and J dropped 2 bases, with 13 bases sitting between them. The CDR3 is made up of 14 amino acids. The use of genomic DNA as template underpinned the TCR beta VDJ and CDR3 profiling. TCRdb re-derived calls from the reads in MiXCR, one entry per CDR3 protein. The data show approximately 65,000 distinct CDR3 sequences, roughly 58% seen once. This clonotype was found a few times. Its specificity is not known. The specimen sequenced was sorted CD4+, CD8+, or CD8+CD57+ T cells (not recorded which) from PBMCs. This receptor was identified in a human donor in good health, serving as a control. The rearrangement joins TRBV7-9 to TRBJ2-5, with D possibly TRBD1 on 6 matching bases. The CDR3 nucleotides are TGTGCCAGCAGGTATCTGACAGGACAAGAGACCCAGTACTTC. Amino acid sequence: CASRYLTGQETQYF.